This TCR beta chain was sequenced in a study of T-cell reconstitution after alpha-beta-depleted transplantation in children. TCRbeta library preparation incorporated unique molecular identifiers. MiXCR, applied by TCRdb to the PCR reads, yields one record per CDR3 protein. The data hold 250,000 or so distinct CDR3 sequences, with roughly 8% observed a single time. V trimming: 5 bases; J trimming: 8 bases; junction bases outside the gene matches: 8. Germline V gives CDR1 SGHNT, CDR2 YENEEA. This CDR3 has 15 residues. V gene TRBV11-3 combines with J gene TRBJ2-1; 11 bases line up with TRBD2. Sequencing was performed on PBMCs, mostly from graft donor cells, taken 180 days after TCRalphabeta/CD19-depleted stem cell transplant. The receptor was derived from a male patient younger than 18 who had a stem cell transplant for acute lymphoblastic leukemia, so the T cells may come from the graft donor. The CDR3 protein is CASSVGLAVADEQFF. The CDR3 DNA follows: TGTGCCAGCAGCGTGGGACTAGCGGTTGCGGATGAGCAGTTCTTC.